This T cell receptor (beta chain) stems from a study of cytomegalovirus exposure and HLA in healthy donors. Whole-study findings and limits: Earlier findings revealed that most TCR beta V segments proved productive either about 87% or about 30% of the time. V- and J-gene trimming of TCR beta was linked (in a later analysis) to a missense DCLRE1C variant.

A word on this clone: Its antigen is still unknown.

The CDR3 consists of 15 residues. Germline values: CDR1 MNHEY, CDR2 SMNVEV (reference sequence). The J segment lost 5 bases and the V segment lost 8 bases, leaving 13 bases of the junction unmatched. The PCR contained 60 Vbeta and 13 Jbeta primers. Sequencing was performed with immunoSEQ multiplex PCR; in TCRdb, only in-frame clones are kept and a portion is missing. Of 100,000 to 150,000 clones in the sample, approximately 80% were seen once. The sequence came from a girl aged 2 to 9 in good health and CMV-seronegative. The chain carries TRBV27 and TRBJ2-7, with 9 bases matching TRBD1. Material: PBMCs. As DNA, the CDR3 is TGTGCCAGCTCAATCGGTTCCGGACAGGGGAACGAGCAGTACTTC. This gives the protein CASSIGSGQGNEQYF.